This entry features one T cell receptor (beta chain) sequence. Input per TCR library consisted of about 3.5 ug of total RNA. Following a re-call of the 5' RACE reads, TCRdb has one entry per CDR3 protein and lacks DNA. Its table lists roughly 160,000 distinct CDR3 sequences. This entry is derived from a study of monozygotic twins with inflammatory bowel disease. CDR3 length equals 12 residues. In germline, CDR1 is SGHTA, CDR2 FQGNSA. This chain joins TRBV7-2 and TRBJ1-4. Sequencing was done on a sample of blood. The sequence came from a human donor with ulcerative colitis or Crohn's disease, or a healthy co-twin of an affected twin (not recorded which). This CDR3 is CASSGPSEKLFF.